This T cell receptor beta chain was identified during a study of blood T cells in healthy people across ages. A few counts support this clonotype. Germline assignment: CDR1 MDHEN and CDR2 SYDVKM. The CDR3 loop spans 15 amino acids. V was clipped by 5 bases and J by 5 bases, with 15 bases between them. It was with a sample-barcoded 5' primer and a J-beta primer mix that a second PCR of about 7 to 12 cycles was run. TCRdb itself ran the 5' RACE reads through MiXCR, one entry per CDR3 protein. The sample has about 780,000 distinct CDR3 sequences; about 42% are singletons. The TCR comes from a man older than 75 in good health. Specimen: blood. J is TRBJ1-4 and V is TRBV28; a weak D match, TRBD1 (5 bases). The CDR3 region is CASSRSGTQNEKLFF. The CDR3 DNA reads as TGTGCCAGCAGTAGATCCGGGACTCAGAATGAAAAACTGTTTTTT.